This T cell receptor beta chain was recorded in a study of cytomegalovirus exposure and HLA in healthy donors. Across the study: Earlier results showed 120 million or so unique TCR beta sequences derived from roughly 180 million T cells.

PCR involved 60 Vbeta and 13 Jbeta primers. The method was immunoSEQ multiplex PCR; TCRdb's version includes in-frame clones alone and lacks a portion of them. The profile shows roughly 140,000 clones, 82% of them singletons. CDR3 length: 19 amino acids. The ends lost 2 bases at V and 3 bases at J; junction bases unmatched: 18. Germline V gives CDR1 MNHGY, CDR2 SAAAGT. Worth noting for this clone: Its antigen is not identified.

General study points: An Asian-associated ancestry cluster reportedly showed fewer N-insertions than the approximately 670-donor mean in a later analysis. Cytomegalovirus status was reportedly diagnosed by the classifier with high specificity and sensitivity. Indistinguishable V segments, including TRBV6-2 and TRBV6-3, were excluded.

The receptor was isolated from a male donor in good health and CMV-seronegative. The gene calls are TRBV6-8 and TRBJ2-7, with TRBD2 matching 8 bases. Sequences were obtained from PBMCs. The CDR3 is CASSYTASGHLISFYEQYF. CDR3 bases: TGTGCCAGCAGTTACACAGCTAGCGGGCACCTGATTTCATTCTACGAGCAGTACTTC.